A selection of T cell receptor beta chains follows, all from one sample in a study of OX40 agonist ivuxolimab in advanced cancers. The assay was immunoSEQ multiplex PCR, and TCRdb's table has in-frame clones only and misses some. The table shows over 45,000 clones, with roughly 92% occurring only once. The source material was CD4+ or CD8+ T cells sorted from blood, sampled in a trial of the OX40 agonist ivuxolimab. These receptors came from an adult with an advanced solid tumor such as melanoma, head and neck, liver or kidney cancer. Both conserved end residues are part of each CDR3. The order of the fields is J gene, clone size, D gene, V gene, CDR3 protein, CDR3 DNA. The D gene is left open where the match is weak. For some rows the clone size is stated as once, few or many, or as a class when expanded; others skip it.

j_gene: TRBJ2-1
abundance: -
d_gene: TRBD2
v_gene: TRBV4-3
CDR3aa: CASSQEREAPYNEQFF
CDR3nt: TGCGCCAGCAGCCAAGAGCGGGAGGCCCCCTACAATGAGCAGTTCTTC

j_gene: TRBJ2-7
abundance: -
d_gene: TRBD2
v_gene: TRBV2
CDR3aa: CASRSTSGPSIYEQYF
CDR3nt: TGTGCCAGCAGATCGACTAGCGGCCCTTCTATCTACGAGCAGTACTTC

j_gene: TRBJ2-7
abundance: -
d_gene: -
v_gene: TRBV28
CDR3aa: CASSLWYGTSSYEQYF
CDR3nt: TGTGCCAGCAGTTTATGGTACGGGACAAGCTCCTACGAGCAGTACTTC

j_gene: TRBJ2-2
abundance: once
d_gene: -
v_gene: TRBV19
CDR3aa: CASSSWTGGDTGELFF
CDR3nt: TGTGCCAGTAGTTCATGGACAGGAGGGGACACCGGGGAGCTGTTTTTT

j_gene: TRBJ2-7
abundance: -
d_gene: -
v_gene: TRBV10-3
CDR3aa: CAITPGSSYEQYF
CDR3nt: TGTGCCATCACCCCAGGGAGCTCCTACGAGCAGTACTTC

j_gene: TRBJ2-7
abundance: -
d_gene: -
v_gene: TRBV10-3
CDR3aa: CAITATGTAYYEQYF
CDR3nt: TGTGCCATCACGGCAACCGGGACGGCTTACTACGAGCAGTACTTC

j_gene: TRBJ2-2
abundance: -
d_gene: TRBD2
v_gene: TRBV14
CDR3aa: CASGRGVGFANTGELFF
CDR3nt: TGTGCCAGCGGCCGGGGGGTTGGGTTCGCGAACACCGGGGAGCTGTTTTTT

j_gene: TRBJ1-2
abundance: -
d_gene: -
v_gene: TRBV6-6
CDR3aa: CASLRHGGFYGYTF
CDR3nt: TGTGCCTCTCTCCGACACGGTGGGTTCTATGGCTACACCTTC

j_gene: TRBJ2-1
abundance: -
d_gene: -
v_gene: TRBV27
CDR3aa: CASSFGLSIGASANNEQFF
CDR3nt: TGTGCCAGCAGTTTCGGGTTAAGTATAGGGGCTAGCGCGAACAATGAGCAGTTCTTC

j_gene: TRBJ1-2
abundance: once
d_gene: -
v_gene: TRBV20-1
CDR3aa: CSARRGTRYTF
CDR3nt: TGCAGTGCTAGAAGGGGGACCCGCTACACCTTC

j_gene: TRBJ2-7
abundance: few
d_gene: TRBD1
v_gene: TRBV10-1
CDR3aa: CASSLRDRENEQYF
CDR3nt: TGCGCCAGCAGTCTCCGGGACAGGGAAAACGAGCAGTACTTC

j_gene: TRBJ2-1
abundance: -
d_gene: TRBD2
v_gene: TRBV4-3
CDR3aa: CASSHFIAGEYNEQFF
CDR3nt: TGCGCCAGCAGCCACTTTATAGCGGGAGAATACAATGAGCAGTTCTTC

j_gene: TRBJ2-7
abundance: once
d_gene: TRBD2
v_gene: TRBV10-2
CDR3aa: CASSEPGLAGVEQYF
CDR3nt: TGCGCCAGCAGTGAGCCGGGACTAGCGGGAGTGGAGCAGTACTTC

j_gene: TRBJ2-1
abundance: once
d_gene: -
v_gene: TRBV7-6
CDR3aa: CASSLTERARGEQFF
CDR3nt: TGTGCCAGCAGCTTAACGGAGCGGGCCCGAGGGGAGCAGTTCTTC

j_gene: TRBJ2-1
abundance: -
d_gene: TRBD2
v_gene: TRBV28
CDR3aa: CASSLGTSGSYYNEQFF
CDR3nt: TGTGCCAGCAGTTTAGGGACTAGCGGGAGTTACTACAATGAGCAGTTCTTC

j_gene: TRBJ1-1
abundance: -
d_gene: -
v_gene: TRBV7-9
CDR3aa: CASSTSWEGNTEAFF
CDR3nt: TGTGCCAGCAGCACAAGTTGGGAGGGGAACACTGAAGCTTTCTTT

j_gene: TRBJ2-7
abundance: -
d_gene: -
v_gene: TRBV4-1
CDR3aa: CASSQVFAETYEQYF
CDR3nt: TGCGCCAGCAGCCAAGTGTTCGCAGAAACCTACGAGCAGTACTTC

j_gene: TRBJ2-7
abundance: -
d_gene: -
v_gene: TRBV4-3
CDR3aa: CASSQDLGGGSSYEQYF
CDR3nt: TGCGCCAGCAGCCAAGATCTGGGGGGAGGCAGCTCCTACGAGCAGTACTTC

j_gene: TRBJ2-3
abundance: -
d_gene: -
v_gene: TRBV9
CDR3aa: CASSERDSTDTQYF
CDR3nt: TGTGCCAGCAGCGAACGGGACAGCACAGATACGCAGTATTTT

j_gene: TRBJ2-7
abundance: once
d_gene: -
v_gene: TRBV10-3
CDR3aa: CAISEAGAAYEQYF
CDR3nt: TGTGCCATCAGTGAGGCTGGGGCAGCCTACGAGCAGTACTTC

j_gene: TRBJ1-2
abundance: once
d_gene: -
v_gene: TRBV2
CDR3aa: CATRSRGILGYTF
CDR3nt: TGTGCCACTCGCAGTAGGGGGATCTTGGGCTACACCTTC

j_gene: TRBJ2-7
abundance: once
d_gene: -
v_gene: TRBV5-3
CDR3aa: CARSGGGPAYEQYF
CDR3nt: TGTGCCAGAAGCGGAGGTGGACCAGCCTACGAGCAGTACTTC

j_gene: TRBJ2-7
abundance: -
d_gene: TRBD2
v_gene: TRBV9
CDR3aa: CASSASSGRGYEQYF
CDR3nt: TGTGCCAGCAGCGCTTCGAGCGGGAGAGGCTACGAGCAGTACTTC

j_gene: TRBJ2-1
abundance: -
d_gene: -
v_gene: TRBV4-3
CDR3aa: CASSHQRYNEQFF
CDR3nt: TGCGCCAGCAGCCACCAAAGATACAATGAGCAGTTCTTC

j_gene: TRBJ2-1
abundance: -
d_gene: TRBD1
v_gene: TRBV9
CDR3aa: CASSGERTGEQFF
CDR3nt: TGTGCCAGCAGCGGAGAACGGACAGGGGAACAGTTCTTC

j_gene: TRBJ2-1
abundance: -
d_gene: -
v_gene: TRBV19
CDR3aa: CASIDRSSYNEQFF
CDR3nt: TGTGCCAGCATTGACAGGAGCTCCTACAATGAGCAGTTCTTC

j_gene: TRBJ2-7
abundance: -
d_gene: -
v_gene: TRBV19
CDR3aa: CASSHGLTYEQYF
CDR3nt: TGTGCCAGTTCCCACGGACTCACCTACGAGCAGTACTTC

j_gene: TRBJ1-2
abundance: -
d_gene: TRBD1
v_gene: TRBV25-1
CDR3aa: CASRTGAYGYTF
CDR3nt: TGTGCCAGCAGAACAGGGGCCTATGGCTACACCTTC

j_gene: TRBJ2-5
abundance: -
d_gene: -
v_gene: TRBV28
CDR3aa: CASTAPKLRETQYF
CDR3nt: TGTGCCAGCACTGCGCCAAAACTTCGTGAGACCCAGTACTTC

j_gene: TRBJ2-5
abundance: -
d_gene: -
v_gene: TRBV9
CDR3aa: CASSVAVGHQNQHGETQYF
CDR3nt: TGTGCCAGCAGCGTAGCGGTGGGACACCAAAACCAACACGGAGAGACCCAGTACTTC

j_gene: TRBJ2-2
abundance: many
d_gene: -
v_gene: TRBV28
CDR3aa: CASSLWPNTGELFF
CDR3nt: TGTGCCAGCAGTTTATGGCCGAACACCGGGGAGCTGTTTTTT

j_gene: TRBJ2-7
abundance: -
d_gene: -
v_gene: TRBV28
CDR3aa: CASSLHGIRGGDEQYF
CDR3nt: TGTGCCAGCAGCCTGCACGGGATCAGGGGTGGGGACGAGCAGTACTTC

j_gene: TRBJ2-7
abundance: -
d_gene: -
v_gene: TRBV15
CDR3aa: CATSRDYGAQFQLYEQYF
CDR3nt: TGTGCCACCAGCAGAGATTACGGGGCTCAATTCCAGCTCTACGAGCAGTACTTC

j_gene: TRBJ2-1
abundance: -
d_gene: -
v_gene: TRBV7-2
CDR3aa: CASSLVANSYNEQFF
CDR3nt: TGTGCCAGCAGCTTAGTGGCTAACTCCTACAATGAGCAGTTCTTC

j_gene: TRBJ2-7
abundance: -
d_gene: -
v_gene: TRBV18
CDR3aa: CASSSSYEQYF
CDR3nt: TGTGCCAGCTCATCCTCCTACGAGCAGTACTTC

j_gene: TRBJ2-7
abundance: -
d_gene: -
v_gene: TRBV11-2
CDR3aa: CASSLVITYEQYF
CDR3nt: TGTGCCAGCAGCTTAGTGATCACGTACGAGCAGTACTTC